The sequence of this TCR beta chain was determined in a study of blood T cell repertoires in COVID-19. The overall study: Researchers got acute and convalescent COVID-19 samples from the United States, Italy and Spain. T cells, B-cell-depleted T cells, or PBMCs supplied cDNA or gDNA.

Under the authors' procedure: For nucleated cells, counts were estimated from reference gene primer amplification. Using immunoSEQ multiplex PCR, the repertoire was profiled, and TCRdb retains in-frame clones only, with some absent. The D gene and trimming were derived from the DNA, and the V and J assignments and clone size from that table. The repertoire holds 90,000 to 100,000 clones, with about 83% as singletons. The sample consisted of peripheral blood. The sequence derives from a man aged 70 or older with active or convalescent COVID-19.

The CDR3 sequence is CASSPHRAQETQYF. The CDR3 DNA follows: TGTGCCAGCAGCCCGCACAGGGCCCAAGAGACCCAGTACTTC. The chain carries TRBV7-2 and TRBJ2-5; TRBD1 is a possible D gene (6 bases). V was clipped by 5 bases and J by 1 base, with 11 bases between them. This CDR3 comprises 14 residues. Germline CDR1 reads SGHTA; CDR2 reads FQGNSA.